This T cell receptor (beta chain) originates from a study of glioma-infiltrating T cells. Using RNA template, CDR3s of TCR alpha and beta were amplified with iRepertoire arm-PCR. One entry per CDR3 protein, called by TCRdb with MiXCR from the multiplex PCR reads. The sample lists over 130,000 distinct CDR3 sequences; more than 35% were seen once. Germline V lookup: CDR1 MNHNS, CDR2 SASEGT. This CDR3 region has 16 residues. Points on this clonotype: A junction end diverges from the germline sequence, so it may reflect a read error.

This chain uses TRBV6-1 with TRBJ2-3, with a tentative D call TRBD2 (5 bases). The TCR comes from a human donor with low-grade glioma or glioblastoma, undergoing nonglioma brain surgery, or in good health (not recorded which). Sequenced input: glioma tissue, nonneoplastic brain tissue, or PBMCs (not recorded which). The CDR3 bases are TGTGCCATCAGTGACTCAGGACTGAGCCGCACAGATACGCAGTATTTT. This sequence encodes CAISDSGLSRTDTQYF.